Below are 6 T cell receptor beta chains sequenced from a single sample in a study of shared clonotypes between healthy human individuals. Using immunoSEQ multiplex PCR, the repertoire was profiled, and TCRdb retains in-frame clones only, with some absent. The sample has more than 400,000 clones; almost 97% are singletons. Sequencing was done on a sample of naive CD4+ T cells sorted from blood. Sample subset: CD45RA+ positively selected. All receptors come from a woman aged 25-40 years in good health.

This clone was observed a single time. This chain uses TRBV6-5 with TRBJ2-5; D may be TRBD2 (6 bases). Germline assignment: CDR1 MNHEY and CDR2 SVGAGI. The CDR3 spans 16 residues. Deletions cut 2 bases from V and 5 bases from J, with 18 bases between. As DNA, the CDR3 is TGTGCCAGCAGTTACGTTGGGGCGGGGAGAGGTGAGACCCAGTACTTC. Translation: CASSYVGAGRGETQYF.

The chain carries TRBV18 and TRBJ2-5; D gene uncertain. This CDR3 spans 15 amino acids. The V gene's germline CDR1 is KGHSH and CDR2 LQKENI. V was cut by 0 bases and J by 5 bases, with 13 bases left in between. The CDR3 region has the DNA TGTGCCAGCTCACCACCTAATCCCTCCGAGGAGACCCAGTACTTC. Protein product: CASSPPNPSEETQYF.

This CDR3 reads CASSPGGTLSREQFF. The CDR3 DNA reads as TGTGCCAGCAGTCCCGGCGGGACCCTCAGTCGAGAGCAGTTCTTC. V gene TRBV7-2 combines with J gene TRBJ2-1, with D possibly matching TRBD2 (6 bases). Germline loops: CDR1 SGHTA, CDR2 FQGNSA. The CDR3 runs 15 residues. The V and J ends lost 6 bases and 10 bases respectively, with 22 bases between them. Supplemented by reference TRBV7-2 and TRBJ2-1, the full variable domain reads GAGVSQSPSNKVTEKGKDVELRCDPISGHTALYWYRQSLGQGLEFLIYFQGNSAPDKSGLPSDRFSAERTGGSVSTLTIQRTQQEDSAVYLCASSPGGTLSREQFFGPGTRLTVL.

This chain connects TRBV9 to TRBJ2-1; TRBD2 matches 9 bases. The germline gives CDR1 SGDLS, CDR2 YYNGEE. Losses at the gene ends were 1 base for V and 6 bases for J; bases not matched to a gene: 14. The CDR3 is 18 amino acids. In DNA form, the CDR3 reads TGTGCCAGCAGCGTATCTCCCCGGCGACTAGCGGCCTCCAATGAGCAGTTCTTC. It translates to CASSVSPRRLAASNEQFF.

This clone was detected once. The chain is built from TRBV7-9 and TRBJ2-7; no clear D. V lost 2 bases, J lost 2 bases, and 10 bases lay in between. CDR3 length: 14 residues. In germline, CDR1 is SEHNR, CDR2 FQNEAQ (reference sequence). The CDR3 protein is CASSLQHSPYEQYF. CDR3 DNA sequence: TGTGCCAGCAGCTTACAACATTCCCCCTACGAGCAGTACTTC.

The chain combines TRBV28 with TRBJ1-5; tentatively, D is TRBD1 (5 bases). Looked up from germline, CDR1 is MDHEN and CDR2 is SYDVKM. The CDR3 runs 16 residues. The V gene lost 5 bases and the J gene lost 2 bases, with 16 bases spanning the gap. CDR3 loop: CASSVNRGSGNQPQHF. DNA for the CDR3: TGTGCCAGCAGTGTAAACCGGGGCTCGGGCAATCAGCCCCAGCATTTT.